Listed below are T cell receptor beta chains from one sample, sequenced in a study of T-cell memory formation after mild COVID-19. From the 5' RACE reads, TCRdb called clonotypes with MiXCR, one entry per CDR3 protein. Among hundreds of thousands of distinct CDR3 sequences listed, about 20% were seen once. The sequenced sample was PBMCs or a T cell subset sorted from them (not recorded which). Receptor source: an adult woman who had mild COVID-19 (a few samples of this study predate the infection). Cell type and time point are not known. Each CDR3 is given with its conserved first and last residue. D genes are given only for firm matches. Where a row states a size, it is once, few, many or the class of an expanded clone; other rows omit it.

abundance,v_gene,j_gene,d_gene,CDR3nt,CDR3aa
.,TRBV4-1,TRBJ1-4,TRBD1,TGCGCCAGCAGCCAAGTACCCTACAGGGGGCCGGGAAAACTGTTTTTT,CASSQVPYRGPGKLFF
few,TRBV7-8,TRBJ2-3,TRBD2,TGTGCCAGCAGCTTCCGGGGGGGGCGAGATACGCAGTATTTT,CASSFRGGRDTQYF
few,TRBV24-1,TRBJ2-1,.,TGTGCCACCAGTGCCGCGGGACAGCAGTTCTTC,CATSAAGQQFF
.,TRBV5-4,TRBJ1-2,.,TGTGCCAGTAGAATCAGGGAGAACTATGGCTACACCTTC,CASRIRENYGYTF
many,TRBV7-2,TRBJ2-1,TRBD2,TGTGCCAGCAGCTTCACTAGCGGGAGGTACAATGAGCAGTTCTTC,CASSFTSGRYNEQFF
.,TRBV7-2,TRBJ1-4,.,TGTGCCAGCAGCTCCCAAGGTGGGGGGATAGAAAAACTGTTTTTT,CASSSQGGGIEKLFF
.,TRBV5-1,TRBJ2-1,TRBD2,TGCGCCAGCACCCCCGGACTAGCGGGAGGGGTTTACAATGAGCAGTTCTTC,CASTPGLAGGVYNEQFF
.,TRBV7-9,TRBJ1-2,TRBD1,TGTGCCAGCAGCCCCCCTCTTTGGACAGGGTCTGGCTACACCTTC,CASSPPLWTGSGYTF
.,TRBV5-1,TRBJ2-3,TRBD1,TGCGCCAGCAGCTTGGAGACAGGGGCCAGCACAGATACGCAGTATTTT,CASSLETGASTDTQYF
.,TRBV14,TRBJ2-1,TRBD2,TGTGCCAGCAGCCAAGCGGGGGGGCCCCCAAGAAAGTTCTTC,CASSQAGGPPRKFF
.,TRBV24-1,TRBJ2-3,.,TGTGCCACCAGTTTAGGTCGCAAGAAGGGGCAGTATTTT,CATSLGRKKGQYF
.,TRBV5-1,TRBJ2-1,.,TGCGCCAGCAGCTCCGGGACGGCGAGCTCCTACAATGAGCAGTTCTTC,CASSSGTASSYNEQFF
.,TRBV20-1,TRBJ2-7,.,TGCAGTGCTAGAAGGAAAAGCTCCTACGAGCAGTACTTC,CSARRKSSYEQYF
many,TRBV5-1,TRBJ2-1,.,TGCGCCAGCAGCTTGGAAGTAGGGTCCTACAATGAGCAGTTCTTC,CASSLEVGSYNEQFF
.,TRBV20-1,TRBJ2-1,.,TGCAGTGCTAGAGCCGGTAATGAGCAGTTCTTC,CSARAGNEQFF
few,TRBV5-6,TRBJ1-1,TRBD1,TGTGCCAGCAGCTTAAGTAGGCAGGGGGACACTGAAGCTTTCTTT,CASSLSRQGDTEAFF
few,TRBV3-1,TRBJ2-7,.,TGTGCCAGCAGCCAAGCCACCTACGAGCAGTACTTC,CASSQATYEQYF
.,TRBV18,TRBJ2-5,.,TGTGCCAGCTCACCACCCGCTGCCCAAGAGACCCAGTACTTC,CASSPPAAQETQYF
.,TRBV7-8,TRBJ2-7,TRBD1,TGTGCCAGCAGCTGGGGACAGGGGTGGTTTTACGAGCAGTACTTC,CASSWGQGWFYEQYF
.,TRBV2,TRBJ2-7,.,TGTGCCAGCAGGGTAGGACGGCCCAATTCCTACGAGCAGTACTTC,CASRVGRPNSYEQYF
.,TRBV19,TRBJ1-5,.,TGTGCCAGTAGTCACTGGGCAGGGCTCAATCAGCCCCAGCATTTT,CASSHWAGLNQPQHF
.,TRBV11-2,TRBJ1-2,TRBD1,TGTGCCAGCAGCCGAACGAGAACAGGGGTAACCTATGGCTACACCTTC,CASSRTRTGVTYGYTF
few,TRBV19,TRBJ2-1,TRBD2,TGTGCCAGTAGTATTCCTAGCGGGATTGGAAATGAGCAGTTCTTC,CASSIPSGIGNEQFF
.,TRBV7-2,TRBJ1-2,.,TGTGCCAGCAGCTTCAGAAGGGGGGATGGCTACACCTTC,CASSFRRGDGYTF
.,TRBV20-1,TRBJ2-3,TRBD2,TGCAGTGCTAGAGATCCCAGCGGGAGGACAGATACGCAGTATTTT,CSARDPSGRTDTQYF
.,TRBV18,TRBJ1-1,.,TGTGCCAGCTCACCGGGTAGGTCTGAAGCTTTCTTT,CASSPGRSEAFF
.,TRBV5-1,TRBJ2-5,.,TGCGCCAGCAGCTTGGGCTCTTGGGGTGCGGGGGAGACCCAGTACTTC,CASSLGSWGAGETQYF
few,TRBV20-1,TRBJ1-2,.,TGCAGTGCGAGCCCCCCGGGAGAGCTTAACTATGGCTACACCTTC,CSASPPGELNYGYTF
.,TRBV14,TRBJ2-5,.,TGTGCCAGCAGCCAAGGCCTGCATGGGACCCAGTACTTC,CASSQGLHGTQYF
few,TRBV4-1,TRBJ2-7,TRBD2,TGCGCCAGCAGCCAAGGGCGACTAGCCGGCGACTACGAGCAGTACTTC,CASSQGRLAGDYEQYF
.,TRBV29-1,TRBJ2-7,.,TGCAGCGTACGGGACTTCTACGAGCAGTACTTC,CSVRDFYEQYF
few,TRBV24-1,TRBJ2-2,TRBD1,TGTGCCACCAGTGATTATCAGGGGACAGGGACCACCGGGGAGCTGTTTTTT,CATSDYQGTGTTGELFF
.,TRBV30,TRBJ1-2,TRBD1,TGTGCCTGGAGTTCGTCCGGGACAGGGAGTGGCTACACCTTC,CAWSSSGTGSGYTF
few,TRBV18,TRBJ2-1,.,TGTGCCAGCTCACCACAGGGGGGGATCAATGAGCAGTTCTTC,CASSPQGGINEQFF
.,TRBV12-3/TRBV12-4,TRBJ2-3,TRBD2,TGTGCCAGCAGATTCGGCGCGGGGGGGAATACGCAGTATTTT,CASRFGAGGNTQYF
.,TRBV20-1,TRBJ2-1,TRBD1,TGCAGTGCTTCTACCGGGACAGGGGGCTACAATGAGCAGTTCTTC,CSASTGTGGYNEQFF
once,TRBV19,TRBJ1-4,.,TGTGCCAGTAGCCCGGTGGGTGAAAAACTGTTTTTT,CASSPVGEKLFF
.,TRBV7-8,TRBJ2-1,.,TGTGCCAGCAGCTTAGCGTATCAGGGTACGAACAATGAGCAGTTCTTC,CASSLAYQGTNNEQFF
.,TRBV12-3/TRBV12-4,TRBJ2-7,TRBD2,TGTGCCAGCAGTTCCGGGACTAGCGGGAGGGGCGAGCAGTACTTC,CASSSGTSGRGEQYF
few,TRBV19,TRBJ2-3,.,TGTGCCAGTAGTACCGGGACTTACATCACAGATACGCAGTATTTT,CASSTGTYITDTQYF
.,TRBV5-1,TRBJ1-1,.,TGCGCCAGCAGCGACAGAAGGGGGAGCGCTGAAGCTTTCTTT,CASSDRRGSAEAFF
few,TRBV5-4,TRBJ1-1,.,TGTGCCAGCAGCTTGGTCTCCTCTAACACTGAAGCTTTCTTT,CASSLVSSNTEAFF
.,TRBV7-6,TRBJ1-1,.,TGTGCCAGCAGCCCTGACACGTGGCATGGGGCTTTCTTT,CASSPDTWHGAFF
few,TRBV6-1,TRBJ2-7,.,TGTGCCAGCAGGTCACACCTCTACGAGCAGTACTTC,CASRSHLYEQYF
.,TRBV5-1,TRBJ1-2,.,TGCGCCAGCGGCAATAGGGACTTTCGGAATGGCTACACCTTC,CASGNRDFRNGYTF
few,TRBV10-3,TRBJ1-1,TRBD1,TGTGCCATCAGGGGGGACAGAGAGAACACTGAAGCTTTCTTT,CAIRGDRENTEAFF
.,TRBV5-1,TRBJ2-7,TRBD2,TGCGCCAGCAGCCCGGGACTAGCGGGAGATAAGTACTTC,CASSPGLAGDKYF
few,TRBV4-1,TRBJ2-1,.,TGCGCCAGCAGCCAAGTGGAATCCTACAATGAGCAGTTCTTC,CASSQVESYNEQFF
.,TRBV4-2,TRBJ2-3,TRBD1,TGTGCCAGCACCCCGAGGGGACAGGGGGTCGGGGATACGCAGTATTTT,CASTPRGQGVGDTQYF
few,TRBV10-3,TRBJ2-7,.,TGTGCCATCAGATTAACAGCTAATGGTGACGAGCAGTACTTC,CAIRLTANGDEQYF
.,TRBV7-6,TRBJ2-3,.,TGTGCCAGCAGCTTATTCAAGGGATCAGATACGCAGTATTTT,CASSLFKGSDTQYF
.,TRBV12-3/TRBV12-4,TRBJ1-6,TRBD1,TGTGCCAGCAGCCCCCGGACAGGCCTATATAATTCACCCCTCCACTTT,CASSPRTGLYNSPLHF
.,TRBV21-1,TRBJ2-7,.,TGTGCCAGCAGCAAAGGACTAGCGGCCTCCTACGAGCAGTACTTC,CASSKGLAASYEQYF